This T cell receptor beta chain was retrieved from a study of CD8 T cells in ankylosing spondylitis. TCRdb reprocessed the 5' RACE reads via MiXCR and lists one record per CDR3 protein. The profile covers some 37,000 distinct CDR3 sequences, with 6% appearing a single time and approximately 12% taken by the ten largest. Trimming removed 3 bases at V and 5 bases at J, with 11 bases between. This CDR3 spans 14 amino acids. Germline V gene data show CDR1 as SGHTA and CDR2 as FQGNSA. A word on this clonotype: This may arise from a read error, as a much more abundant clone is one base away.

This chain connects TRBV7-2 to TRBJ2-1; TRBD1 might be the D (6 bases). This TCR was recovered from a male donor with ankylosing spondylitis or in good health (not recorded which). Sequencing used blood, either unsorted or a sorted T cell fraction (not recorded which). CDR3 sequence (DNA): TGTGCCAGCAGCTTTAACGGACAGAACAATGAGCAGTTCTTC. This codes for CASSFNGQNNEQFF.